Shown below are 12 T cell receptor beta chains from a single sample sequenced in a study of tumor-infiltrating lymphocytes in primary liver carcinoma (dated by TCRdb to 2016 to 2017). Total RNA and DNA were co-extracted from around 18-30 mg of bulk tissue with the AllPrep DNA/RNA mini kit, without cell sorting. Sequencing used an Illumina HiSeq 2500. A constant-region primer and ProtoScript II reverse transcriptase were used to reverse-transcribe TCRbeta-specific cDNA from roughly 0.55 ug total RNA. Three nested multiplex PCR rounds, following a slightly modified ARM-PCR procedure, were used to build the TCRbeta libraries. Multiplex TRBV1-TRBV30 forward primers and a Cbeta reverse primer were used in the first two PCR rounds, each of which was run for around 10 cycles. TCRdb redid the processing of the public reads, applying fastp at Q25 and MiXCR, and retained in-frame beta chains. Duplicate CDR3 protein sequences are folded into a single record with the most common DNA and genes. The sample contains about 23,000 distinct CDR3 sequences, approximately 80% of them found a single time. The top ten hold around 29% of the sample.

The sequenced sample consisted of liver tumor tissue from sampling region 5. Taken with the paper, the label for cell subset or site translates to: tumor region T5, tumor centre. The receptors shown here come from a woman aged 25 to 45 with primary liver carcinoma and hepatitis B virus infection.

A remark on this clonotype: Given the absence of the conserved phenylalanine or tryptophan at the CDR3 end, a read error is likely. The CDR3 DNA follows: TGTGCCAGCAGATACAAAGACAGCAGCTCCTACGAGCAGTACTTA. Protein product: CASRYKDSSSYEQYL. V is TRBV6-5 and J is TRBJ2-7, with D maybe TRBD1 (5 bases). The CDR3 runs to 15 residues. Germline loops: CDR1 MNHEY, CDR2 SVGAGI. Trimming removed 6 bases from V and 0 bases from J, with 15 bases in between.

As regards this clonotype: Without the conserved terminal phenylalanine or tryptophan, this CDR3 likely stems from a read error. The genes are TRBV28 and TRBJ2-3, with 8 bases aligning to TRBD2. This CDR3 comprises 14 residues. Germline V CDR1 and CDR2: MDHEN, SYDVKM. The V gene end was trimmed by 9 bases and the J gene end by 2 bases; junction bases not matched to a gene: 7. CDR3 protein: CASSPRGVTDTQYS. DNA for the CDR3: TGTGCCAGTAGTCCGCGGGGGGTCACAGATACGCAGTATTCT.

The CDR3 bases are TGTGCCAGCAGTTATTCCCCAGGGATCGGGAACGGCACCGGGGAGCTGTTTTTT. Translating gives CASSYSPGIGNGTGELFF. The rearrangement links TRBV6-5 to TRBJ2-2; D tentatively reads TRBD1 or TRBD2 (5 bases each). Germline CDR1 is MNHEY and CDR2 is SVGAGI. V shed 3 bases and J shed 4 bases, with 21 bases lying between them. This CDR3 comprises 18 residues.

V usage is TRBV28 and J usage is TRBJ2-4; 8 bases align to TRBD1. After removal of 9 bases from V and 1 base from J, the junction contained 8 bases not matched to a gene. This CDR3 spans 15 amino acids. Germline CDR1 and CDR2: MDHEN and SYDVKM. The DNA of the CDR3 is TGTGCCAGTAGCCACAGGGGGGAGGCCAAAAACATTCAGTACTTC. Translating it yields CASSHRGEAKNIQYF.

This clonotype has at least ten counts. It is likely a read error, because the conserved phenylalanine at the end of the CDR3 is missing. This chain connects TRBV2 to TRBJ1-2; no clear D gene. Trimming stripped 8 bases from V and 8 bases from J, with 9 bases between. CDR3 length: 10 amino acids. Germline V gene data show CDR1 as SNHLY and CDR2 as FYNNEI. The CDR3 sequence is CASRLDGYTL. In DNA, the CDR3 is TGTGCCAGCCGGCTCGACGGCTACACCCTC.

Concerning this clonotype: One end of the junction is discordant with germline, which a read error may explain. V and J are TRBV7-8 and TRBJ2-7, with D uncertain. From germline, CDR1 is SGHVS and CDR2 FQNEAQ. CDR3 length equals 16 residues. CDR3 nucleotide sequence: TGTGTCAGCAGCCCATTACTAACGGGCGAAGGCCTCGTGCAGTACTTC. This translates into CVSSPLLTGEGLVQYF.

For this clonotype: One end of the junction varies from germline; a read error may be responsible. CDR3: CSALRNYNKQFF. The CDR3 bases are TGTAGCGCTCTAAGGAACTACAATAAGCAGTTCTTC. The chain combines TRBV29-1 with TRBJ2-1, with TRBD2 as a possible D gene (5 bases). This CDR3 contains 12 residues. The germline V gene encodes CDR1 SQVTM and CDR2 ANQGSEA.

A note on this clonotype: A junction boundary mismatches the germline segment, possibly from a read error. V usage is TRBV6-6 and J usage is TRBJ2-3; D not certain. The CDR3 contains 17 residues. CDR1 MNHNY and CDR2 SVGAGI come from the germline V gene (reference sequence). The CDR3 reads CASSYQTGPRRADTQYF. The CDR3 nucleotides read TGCGCCAGCAGTTACCAGACCGGACCTCGACGCGCAGATACGCAGTACTTT.

The V and J genes are TRBV12-3 or TRBV12-4 and TRBJ2-2; no definite D call. Trimming cost V 7 bases and J 3 bases, with 18 bases left between them. CDR3 length equals 16 residues. The CDR3 coding sequence is TGTGCCAGCACTTCCCGATGTGTGGCCGACACCGGGGAGCTGTTTTTT. It is translated as CASTSRCVADTGELFF.

With respect to this clonotype: An end of the junction differs from the germline gene, which may be a read error. This rearrangement joins TRBV29-1 to TRBJ2-5, with a tentative D call TRBD2 (6 bases). The CDR3 totals 14 residues. Germline loops: CDR1 SQVTM, CDR2 ANQGSEA. Here the CDR3 DNA reads TGCAGGGTTGCCCTCTCCGGGACGGGACTGACCCAGTACTTC. Translation: CRVALSGTGLTQYF.

In its sample, this clonotype was seen many times. The chain recombines TRBV20-1 with TRBJ1-2, with D maybe TRBD1 (5 bases). Germline values: CDR1 DFQATT, CDR2 SNEGSKA (reference sequence). The CDR3 spans 14 residues. V shed 5 bases and J shed 4 bases, with 17 bases lying between them. CDR3 loop: CSAVRDRRFYGYTF. CDR3 sequence (DNA): TGCAGTGCTGTCCGGGACCGTCGCTTCTATGGCTACACCTTC.

The sample holds one count of this clonotype. The germline gene is not matched at one end of the junction; a read error may be the cause. The chain links TRBV6-1 to TRBJ2-2, with a weak D call TRBD1 (7 bases). The CDR3 covers 19 residues. The germline CDR1 and CDR2 sequences are MNHNS and SASEGT. For the CDR3, the DNA is TGTGCCAGCAGTGAAACCCCTCCCGGGGGCGCCGCGAACACAGGGGAGCTGTATTTT. Residues: CASSETPPGGAANTGELYF.